These 5 T cell receptor beta chains were sequenced from one sample in a study of control samples from healthy donors and cancer patients. Generated by immunoSEQ multiplex PCR, the TCRdb table keeps only in-frame clones and is missing some. The sample lists about 250,000 clones, over 75% occurring once. Sequencing input: PBMCs. Receptor source: a woman in her fifties or sixties with lung cancer.

The chain carries TRBV7-2 and TRBJ1-1; no clear D. The CDR3 is 16 residues long. Germline CDR1 and CDR2: SGHTA and FQGNSA. V shed 5 bases and J shed 1 base, with 17 bases lying between them. The CDR3 nucleotides read TGTGCCAGCAGCCCCAGTGAGTGGGGAGCGAACACTGAAGCTTTCTTT. Translated: CASSPSEWGANTEAFF. The complete variable domain, with remaining parts taken from reference TRBV7-2 and TRBJ1-1, reads GAGVSQSPSNKVTEKGKDVELRCDPISGHTALYWYRQSLGQGLEFLIYFQGNSAPDKSGLPSDRFSAERTGGSVSTLTIQRTQQEDSAVYLCASSPSEWGANTEAFFGQGTRLTVV.

In this sample, this clone turned up a few times. V gene TRBV4-1 combines with J gene TRBJ2-2; a possible D gene is TRBD1 (5 bases). CDR3 length: 16 amino acids. V gave up 1 base and J gave up 5 bases, with 14 bases separating them. Germline V gene lookup returns CDR1 MGHRA and CDR2 YSYEKL. CDR3 nucleotide sequence: TGCGCCAGCAGCCAAGCAGGGTTCACGAGGACCGGGGAGCTGTTTTTT. It encodes CASSQAGFTRTGELFF.

This clone was seen a handful of times. The chain has TRBV9 and TRBJ2-3; D gene uncertain. This CDR3 is built from 13 residues. Trimming left V 6 bases short and J 2 bases short, with 10 bases between. Germline V CDR1 and CDR2: SGDLS, YYNGEE. In DNA form, the CDR3 reads TGTGCCAGCACCCCGGGCACCACAGATACGCAGTATTTT. Amino acid sequence: CASTPGTTDTQYF.

Written as DNA, the CDR3 is TGTGCCAGCACTCAGGGGTACAGAGTAGATGAAAAACTGTTTTTT. It encodes CASTQGYRVDEKLFF. The chain is built from TRBV11-2 and TRBJ1-4, with D perhaps matching TRBD1 (6 bases). The CDR3 covers 15 residues. Germline lookup yields CDR1 SGHAT and CDR2 FQNNGV. Trimming removed 7 bases from V and 6 bases from J, with 18 bases in between.

This chain joins TRBV19 and TRBJ1-6, with D perhaps matching TRBD1 (5 bases). V was shortened by 3 bases and J by 6 bases, with 9 bases between the two germline ends. The length of the CDR3 is 14 residues. Looked up from germline, CDR1 is LNHDA and CDR2 is SQIVND (reference sequence). DNA for the CDR3: TGTGCCAGTAGTATGAGGGACGGTAATTCACCCCTCCACTTT. Translating it yields CASSMRDGNSPLHF.